This is a list of T cell receptor beta chains from one sample in a study of spatial heterogeneity in lung cancer. TCRdb processed the 5' RACE reads anew with MiXCR; each CDR3 protein has one entry. This repertoire shows about 4,400 distinct CDR3 sequences, 20% to 25% found once; its top ten account for approximately 23%. The sequenced sample was normal lung tissue next to the tumor, obtained at surgery. The source of these receptors is a female donor with early-stage non-small cell lung cancer. Each CDR3 is given with its conserved first and last residue. A D gene is named only where the DNA matches it firmly. Rows give clone size only sometimes, using once, few, many, or a class for an expanded clone.

j_call d_call clone_size v_call cdr3_nt cdr3_aa
TRBJ1-2 . medium-sized TRBV12-3/TRBV12-4 TGTGCCAGCAGTCCCGGACCCACCTATGGCTACACCTTC CASSPGPTYGYTF
TRBJ2-3 . many TRBV5-1 TGCGCCAGCAGCTTAAGCACAGATACGCAGTATTTT CASSLSTDTQYF
TRBJ2-3 TRBD2 . TRBV10-3 TGTGCCATCAGTAGACTAGCGGGGGAAGAAGATACGCAGTATTTT CAISRLAGEEDTQYF
TRBJ1-1 TRBD1 many TRBV6-5 TGTGCCAGCAGTTACGTGACAGGGGGCACTGAAGCTTTCTTT CASSYVTGGTEAFF
TRBJ1-6 TRBD1 . TRBV7-9 TGTGCCAGCAGCGCAGGGACAGGGGCCTCCTATAATTCACCCCTCCACTTT CASSAGTGASYNSPLHF
TRBJ2-1 TRBD1 medium-sized TRBV5-1 TGCGCCAGCAGCTTGGCCGTTCAGGGGGCGGGTGAGCAGTTCTTC CASSLAVQGAGEQFF
TRBJ1-5 . medium-sized TRBV6-2/TRBV6-3 TGTGCCAGCAGTGACCGAAGGGATCAGCCCCAGCATTTT CASSDRRDQPQHF
TRBJ1-2 . . TRBV28 TGTGCCAGCAGATCCCCGAGCCCCTCTAACTATGGCTACACCTTC CASRSPSPSNYGYTF
TRBJ1-1 TRBD1 . TRBV10-3 TGTGCCATCATGACAGGGGAGGACACTGAAGCTTTCTTT CAIMTGEDTEAFF
TRBJ2-7 . . TRBV6-1 TGTGCCAGCAGTGCCCCAGGACAGTCGCTTTACTTC CASSAPGQSLYF
TRBJ1-2 . medium-sized TRBV4-3 TGCGCCAGCAGCCAAGAAGGGGGGCAGGGGAGCTATGGCTACACCTTC CASSQEGGQGSYGYTF
TRBJ1-4 TRBD1 medium-sized TRBV11-1 TGTGCCAGCAGCTATGGGACAGGTCCTAATGAAAAACTGTTTTTT CASSYGTGPNEKLFF
TRBJ2-1 . . TRBV5-1 TGCGCCAGCAGCTTGGGGTCTAGCGCGTTCTTC CASSLGSSAFF
TRBJ2-7 . medium-sized TRBV10-3 TGTGCCATCAGTGAGTCGAAATCGTGGTCCGAGCAGTACTTC CAISESKSWSEQYF
TRBJ2-5 TRBD1 many TRBV6-5 TGTGCCAGCAGTTACGCGACAGGGGAAGAGACCCAGTACTTC CASSYATGEETQYF
TRBJ2-7 . . TRBV21-1 TGTGCCAGCAGCAAAGTAGGGGCTCCTCCCTACGAGCAGTACTTC CASSKVGAPPYEQYF
TRBJ2-2 . medium-sized TRBV7-2 TGTGCCAGCAGCTTAGTTGCGAGCCCCCCCACCGGGGAGCTGTTTTTT CASSLVASPPTGELFF
TRBJ1-4 . medium-sized TRBV29-1 TGCAGCGCCGGCGAGGTAGATGAAAAACTGTTTTTT CSAGEVDEKLFF
TRBJ1-1 . . TRBV10-2 TGCGCCAGAGTGCCCCCCGGCGCAGGTCGTCCTGAAGCTTTCTTT CARVPPGAGRPEAFF
TRBJ2-7 TRBD2 many TRBV7-2 TGTGCCAGCAGCTTCCTACTAGCGGGGGGGACCTACGAGCAGTACTTC CASSFLLAGGTYEQYF
TRBJ2-1 . . TRBV5-4 TGTGCCAGCAGCTTGGCCATAGTATCCTACAATGAGCAGTTCTTC CASSLAIVSYNEQFF
TRBJ2-5 . medium-sized TRBV29-1 TGCAGCGTTAGGGCGGGGAGAGAGACCCAGTACTTC CSVRAGRETQYF
TRBJ1-6 TRBD1 many TRBV20-1 TGCAGTGCTAGATTCAAAACAGGGGCCGGCTCACCCCTCCACTTT CSARFKTGAGSPLHF